This T cell receptor (beta chain) was identified in a study of neurological immune-mediated disorders. Regarding the study as a whole: CDR3 amino acid sequences of expanded clones were not shared across subjects, a result suggesting private repertoires in all groups.

Many counts were recorded for this clonotype. Its antigen is still unknown. One end of the junction is discordant with germline, which a read error may explain. The CDR3 is 11 residues long. Synthesis of cDNA was accomplished via 5'RACE employing 10-nucleotide random UMIs. TCRdb fed the 5' RACE reads into MiXCR, producing one record per CDR3 protein. The sample lists under 35,000 distinct CDR3 sequences, around 21% occurring once. The sorted libraries involved the use of 750,000 to 1,000,000 CD4+ or CD8+ T cells. This sequence was found in a man between 45 and 60 years old with HTLV-1-associated myelopathy (HAM/TSP). This sequence joins TRBV12-3 or TRBV12-4 and TRBJ2-7, with TRBD1 as a possible D gene (5 bases). The sequencing input was CD4+ T cells from blood. CDR3 DNA sequence: TGCTCCAGCAGTTTAGGTTCCGGACACCGCTTC. Translated, it gives CSSSLGSGHRF.